What follows are 20 T cell receptor beta chains derived from one specimen sequenced in a study of blood T cell repertoires in COVID-19. Clones were read by immunoSEQ multiplex PCR, and TCRdb kept only the in-frame ones, dropping some. Altogether approximately 180,000 clones are present, about 83% being singletons, with the ten largest covering about 20%. The sequencing input was peripheral blood. These receptors were collected from a person aged 70 to 85 with COVID-19, enrolled during active disease.

This clone was counted only a few times. The CDR3 region is CASGRTSQSNQPQHF. The CDR3 DNA follows: TGTGCCAGTGGCCGGACTTCGCAAAGCAATCAGCCCCAGCATTTT. The chain couples TRBV19 to TRBJ1-5, with D unresolved. CDR1 is LNHDA and CDR2 is SQIVND in the germline V gene (reference sequence). Trimming pared 8 bases from V and 1 base from J, leaving 15 bases between. This CDR3 comprises 15 residues.

The chain uses TRBV7-9 and TRBJ1-1; 9 bases agree with TRBD1. This CDR3 is built from 14 residues. V was pared by 5 bases and J by 5 bases, with 6 bases of the junction left unmatched. In germline, CDR1 is SEHNR, CDR2 FQNEAQ (reference sequence). The CDR3 sequence is CASSRDRAGTEAFF. The CDR3, as DNA: TGTGCCAGCAGCCGGGACAGGGCTGGGACTGAAGCTTTCTTT.

V is TRBV5-4 and J is TRBJ2-1; 8 bases are shared with TRBD2. Per the germline V gene, CDR1 is SGHNT and CDR2 is YYREEE (reference sequence). Unmatched junction bases numbered 11, after V lost 4 bases and J lost 5 bases. This CDR3 is 16 amino acids long. The CDR3 nucleotides are TGTGCCAGCAGCCCCGGCGGGGCGGGGGGAAACAATGAGCAGTTCTTC. Translating gives CASSPGGAGGNNEQFF.

As DNA, the CDR3 is TGTGCCAGCAGTGATAAGGGTCAGGGGGGCACAGATACGCAGTATTTT. Its translation is CASSDKGQGGTDTQYF. V gene TRBV25-1 combines with J gene TRBJ2-3; TRBD1 agrees at 7 bases. CDR1 MGHDK and CDR2 SYGVNS come from the germline V gene. This CDR3 is 16 amino acids long. The J segment lost 1 base and the V segment lost 3 bases, leaving 7 bases of the junction unmatched.

The gene calls are TRBV6-5 and TRBJ2-3; 12 bases align to TRBD2. From germline, CDR1 is MNHEY and CDR2 SVGAGI. The CDR3 totals 15 residues. V was clipped by 11 bases and J by 3 bases; unmatched bases: 9. The CDR3 bases are TGTGCCGTGCAACGGCTAGCGGGAGGGACAGATACGCAGTATTTT. Protein sequence: CAVQRLAGGTDTQYF.

The J gene is TRBJ2-1, the V gene TRBV19; 9 bases are a match to TRBD2. V shed 10 bases, J shed 8 bases, and the junction held 12 bases outside the gene matches. Germline V CDR1 and CDR2: LNHDA, SQIVND (reference sequence). CDR3 length equals 14 residues. The CDR3 sequence is CATAPGLAIDEQFF. The DNA of the CDR3 is TGTGCCACCGCGCCGGGACTAGCTATCGATGAGCAGTTCTTC.

This clone was observed a handful of times. This chain links TRBV7-2 with TRBJ2-3; possibly TRBD2 for D (5 bases). The CDR3 contains 14 residues. Per the germline V gene, CDR1 is SGHTA and CDR2 is FQGNSA. V was cut by 1 base and J by 5 bases, with 10 bases left in between. CDR3 nucleotide sequence: TGTGCCAGCAGCTTAGGGCTAGCAAGAGATACGCAGTATTTT. As protein: CASSLGLARDTQYF. Variable domain in full (rest from reference TRBV7-2 and TRBJ2-3): GAGVSQSPSNKVTEKGKDVELRCDPISGHTALYWYRQSLGQGLEFLIYFQGNSAPDKSGLPSDRFSAERTGGSVSTLTIQRTQQEDSAVYLCASSLGLARDTQYFGPGTRLTVL.

V gene TRBV19 combines with J gene TRBJ1-2; 7 nucleotides align to TRBD1. The junction had 13 bases not matched to a gene; V was cut back by 9 bases and J by 6 bases. The CDR3 has 14 amino acids. CDR1 is LNHDA and CDR2 is SQIVND in the germline V gene (reference sequence). The CDR3 coding sequence is TGTGCCAGCGCTCAACCCGGGACAGAGAATGGCTACACCTTC. Its translation: CASAQPGTENGYTF.

This chain links TRBV6-1 with TRBJ1-2; TRBD1 matches at 9 bases. The CDR3 runs to 17 residues. V gave up 1 base and J gave up 8 bases; unmatched junction bases: 14. Germline V lookup: CDR1 MNHNS, CDR2 SASEGT. The CDR3 spells CASSEELEWGQGVGYTF. Here the CDR3 DNA reads TGTGCCAGCAGTGAAGAGTTGGAGTGGGGACAGGGCGTCGGCTACACCTTC.

This clone was observed a handful of times. The gene calls are TRBV7-9 and TRBJ2-7; 9 bases are shared with TRBD2. The V and J ends lost 0 bases and 6 bases, in that order; junction bases with no gene match: 15. The germline gives CDR1 SEHNR, CDR2 FQNEAQ (reference sequence). The CDR3 sequence is 18 residues long. Here the CDR3 reads CASSLARGGSTLSTEQYF. In DNA form, the CDR3 reads TGTGCCAGCAGCTTAGCGCGGGGGGGATCAACCCTTTCTACCGAGCAGTACTTC.

The chain employs TRBV19 and TRBJ1-5, with TRBD1 identical over 12 bases. The CDR3 totals 15 residues. V trimming: 8 bases; J trimming: 6 bases; junction bases outside the gene matches: 8. Germline lookup yields CDR1 LNHDA and CDR2 SQIVND (reference sequence). Here the CDR3 reads CASSGTGGDGQPQHF. As DNA, the CDR3 is TGTGCCAGTTCGGGGACAGGGGGCGACGGTCAGCCCCAGCATTTT.

This chain joins TRBV27 and TRBJ1-1; D call uncertain. The CDR3 contains 13 residues. Trimming removed 4 bases at V and 0 bases at J, with 6 bases between. CDR1 and CDR2 from the germline V gene are MNHEY and SMNVEV (reference sequence). This CDR3 reads CASSSGMNTEAFF. The CDR3 DNA is TGTGCCAGCAGTTCCGGGATGAACACTGAAGCTTTCTTT.

The chain carries TRBV27 and TRBJ1-6; 9 bases agree with TRBD1. The V and J ends lost 3 bases and 15 bases, in that order; junction bases with no gene match: 6. Germline lookup yields CDR1 MNHEY and CDR2 SMNVEV (reference sequence). The CDR3 contains 13 residues. In nucleotides, the CDR3 is TGTGCCAGCAGTTTTTCGGGACAGGGCCTCCTCCACTTT. Protein sequence: CASSFSGQGLLHF.

The chain is built from TRBV28 and TRBJ1-2, with D possibly matching TRBD1 (6 bases). V was trimmed by 4 bases and J by 4 bases, leaving 10 bases between them. Per germline, CDR1 MDHEN and CDR2 SYDVKM. The CDR3 spans 13 residues. The DNA for the CDR3 is TGTGCCAGCAGTTATGGGGGCACCTATGGCTACACCTTC. As protein: CASSYGGTYGYTF.

The chain links TRBV27 to TRBJ2-1; D might be TRBD2 (5 bases). CDR1 MNHEY and CDR2 SMNVEV come from the germline V gene (reference sequence). The CDR3 totals 12 residues. V was cut by 7 bases and J by 5 bases, with 9 bases left in between. In DNA form, the CDR3 reads TGTGCCAGCAATGTGGAGGACAATGAGCAGTTCTTC. It specifies CASNVEDNEQFF.

V and J are TRBV13 and TRBJ2-1; TRBD2 matches at 10 bases. V lost 1 base and J lost 4; bases outside the gene matches: 13. Germline V gives CDR1 PRHDT, CDR2 FYEKMQ (reference sequence). The length of the CDR3 is 19 residues. DNA of the CDR3: TGTGCCAGCAGCTTAGTCGTTAGCGGGAGGTCAGGGGCATACAATGAGCAGTTCTTC. This encodes CASSLVVSGRSGAYNEQFF.

The chain joins TRBV24-1 to TRBJ2-5; the match to TRBD1 covers 9 bases. Looked up from germline, CDR1 is KGHDR and CDR2 is SFDVKD. CDR3 length equals 15 residues. V lost 4 bases to trimming and J lost 2 bases; unmatched junction nucleotides: 4. CDR3 residues: CATSDLDRGQETQYF. In DNA, the CDR3 is TGTGCCACCAGTGACTTGGACAGGGGTCAAGAGACCCAGTACTTC.

The V call is TRBV28, the J call TRBJ2-3; unclear D gene. Trimming took off 5 bases at V and 12 bases at J, with 21 bases between the two ends. Germline V lookup: CDR1 MDHEN, CDR2 SYDVKM. CDR3 length: 14 amino acids. In nucleotides, the CDR3 is TGTGCCAGCAGTCTACAGAGATCGATCTATTATCAGTATTTT. Its translation: CASSLQRSIYYQYF.

The gene calls are TRBV5-4 and TRBJ2-3, with D unclear. V lost 4 bases, J lost 5 bases, and 14 bases lay in between. The CDR3 has 14 amino acids. The germline gives CDR1 SGHNT, CDR2 YYREEE (reference sequence). The CDR3 DNA sequence: TGTGCCAGCAGCCTTGGTAATATTAGAGATACGCAGTATTTT. It codes for CASSLGNIRDTQYF.

This rearrangement joins TRBV27 to TRBJ2-4; 10 nucleotides match TRBD1. J lost 3 bases, V lost 4 bases, and 9 bases had no gene match. The CDR3 contains 17 residues. Germline lookup yields CDR1 MNHEY and CDR2 SMNVEV (reference sequence). The CDR3 nucleotides are TGTGCCAGCAGTTCAGCCGGGACAGGGGTCGGCAAAAACATTCAGTACTTC. Its translation is CASSSAGTGVGKNIQYF.